The rows below give T cell receptor beta chains drawn from one sample of a study of CD8 T cells in ankylosing spondylitis. TCRdb re-derived calls from the 5' RACE reads in MiXCR, one entry per CDR3 protein. This sample has about 240,000 distinct CDR3 sequences, with approximately 12% found just once. The specimen was blood, either unsorted or a sorted T cell fraction (not recorded which). These receptors were obtained from a male donor with ankylosing spondylitis or in good health (not recorded which). CDR3s include the opening cysteine and the closing phenylalanine or tryptophan. A D gene is named only where the DNA matches it firmly. Clone size, where shown, is once, few, many, or a class for clones that have expanded.

V,J,D,size,length,DNA,CDR3
TRBV6-2/TRBV6-3,TRBJ2-2,-,-,13,TGTGCCAGCAGTTACCGAAGGGCCGGGGAGCTGTTTTTT,CASSYRRAGELFF
TRBV7-9,TRBJ2-5,-,-,15,TGTGCCAGCAGCTTAGCCTTTGTTATGGGCGAGACCCAGTACTTC,CASSLAFVMGETQYF
TRBV7-8,TRBJ1-1,-,-,14,TGTGCCAGCAGCTTAGTTGGGGGTTTTGATGAAGCTTTCTTT,CASSLVGGFDEAFF
TRBV12-3/TRBV12-4,TRBJ2-3,TRBD1,many,13,TGTGCCAGCAGTAGGACAGGGGGCGGTACGCAGTATTTT,CASSRTGGGTQYF
TRBV16,TRBJ1-1,-,few,15,TGTGCCAGCCTCTATTGGGAGGGATTGAACACTGAAGCTTTCTTT,CASLYWEGLNTEAFF
TRBV14,TRBJ2-7,-,many,13,TGTGCCAGCAGCTACGGGGCCTTTTACGAGCAGTACTTC,CASSYGAFYEQYF
TRBV15,TRBJ2-5,-,many,13,TGTGCCACCAGCAGAGATCGGGGGGAGACCCAGTACTTC,CATSRDRGETQYF
TRBV20-1,TRBJ1-1,-,few,13,TGCAGTGCCCCGGACCAGGGATCCACTGAAGCTTTCTTT,CSAPDQGSTEAFF
TRBV7-3,TRBJ1-1,-,many,13,TGTGCCAGCAGCTTAATGTTCGGCACTGAAGCTTTCTTT,CASSLMFGTEAFF
TRBV4-1,TRBJ2-7,-,-,14,TGCGCCAGCAGCCAACCAGGTAGCTCCTACGAGCAGTACTTC,CASSQPGSSYEQYF
TRBV6-2/TRBV6-3,TRBJ2-7,-,few,13,TGTGCCAGCAGTTACCGGGGGTACTACGAGCAGTACTTC,CASSYRGYYEQYF
TRBV5-1,TRBJ2-3,-,many,17,TGCGCCAGCAGCAAGGAAGGAAGAACTGAGGGTCCAGATACGCAGTATTTT,CASSKEGRTEGPDTQYF
TRBV7-9,TRBJ2-7,-,once,15,TGTGCCAGCAGCTTAGGGCCGGGCGTTGACTACGAGCAGTACTTC,CASSLGPGVDYEQYF
TRBV5-1,TRBJ2-1,TRBD2,many,14,TGCGCCAGCAAGACTAGCGGGACCTACAATGAGCAGTTCTTC,CASKTSGTYNEQFF
TRBV6-5,TRBJ2-3,-,-,14,TGTGCCAGCAGTAACAGACCTAGCACAGATACGCAGTATTTT,CASSNRPSTDTQYF
TRBV12-3/TRBV12-4,TRBJ2-1,-,-,15,TGTGCCAGCAGTTTTGGGAAGGTTCCTGGGGATGAGCAGTTCTTC,CASSFGKVPGDEQFF
TRBV6-1,TRBJ2-3,TRBD2,many,14,TGTGCCAGCAGTGGACTAGCGGGGGCAGATACGCAGTATTTT,CASSGLAGADTQYF
TRBV7-3,TRBJ2-2,TRBD1,-,15,TGTGCCAGCAGCTGGACGACAGGGGGTAACGGGGAGCTGTTTTTT,CASSWTTGGNGELFF
TRBV7-3,TRBJ2-1,TRBD2,-,15,TGTGCCAGCAGCTTAAAACTAGCGGGTAGCAATGAGCAGTTCTTC,CASSLKLAGSNEQFF
TRBV27,TRBJ2-2,TRBD1,-,15,TGTGCCAGCAGTTTAAGAACAGGGGTAGCCGGGGAGCTGTTTTTT,CASSLRTGVAGELFF
TRBV4-2,TRBJ2-3,-,once,12,TGTGCCAGCAGCCGAGGCTGGGATACGCAGTATTTT,CASSRGWDTQYF
TRBV3-1,TRBJ1-5,-,-,18,TGTACCATCAGTTTAGTAGTAGGGCAGTTCGATAGCAATCAGCCCCAGCATTTT,CTISLVVGQFDSNQPQHF
TRBV12-3/TRBV12-4,TRBJ1-6,-,many,12,TGTGCCAGCAGTCAACTAAGGTCACCCCTCCACTTT,CASSQLRSPLHF
TRBV5-1,TRBJ1-5,TRBD1,many,15,TGCGCCAGCAGCTTGGGACAGGGGGTCAATCAGCCCCAGCATTTT,CASSLGQGVNQPQHF